This TCR beta chain comes out of a study of early T cells in non-severe SARS-CoV-2 infection. This clonotype appeared many times. From the 5' RACE reads, TCRdb called clonotypes with MiXCR, one entry per CDR3 protein. The repertoire holds tens of thousands of distinct CDR3 sequences, with around 12% as singletons. CDR1 is MNHEY, CDR2 SVGEGT, per germline. This CDR3 region has 14 residues. Trimming removed 5 bases from V and 1 base from J, with 11 bases in between. Sequenced: whole blood. The V call is TRBV6-2 or TRBV6-3, the J call TRBJ1-1; no clear D. This sequence was found in an adult who was a healthcare worker with PCR-confirmed SARS-CoV-2 infection or an uninfected control (not recorded which). CDR3 sequence: CASSLGLTNTEAFF. In nucleotides, the CDR3 is TGTGCCAGCAGTCTTGGATTGACGAACACTGAAGCTTTCTTT.